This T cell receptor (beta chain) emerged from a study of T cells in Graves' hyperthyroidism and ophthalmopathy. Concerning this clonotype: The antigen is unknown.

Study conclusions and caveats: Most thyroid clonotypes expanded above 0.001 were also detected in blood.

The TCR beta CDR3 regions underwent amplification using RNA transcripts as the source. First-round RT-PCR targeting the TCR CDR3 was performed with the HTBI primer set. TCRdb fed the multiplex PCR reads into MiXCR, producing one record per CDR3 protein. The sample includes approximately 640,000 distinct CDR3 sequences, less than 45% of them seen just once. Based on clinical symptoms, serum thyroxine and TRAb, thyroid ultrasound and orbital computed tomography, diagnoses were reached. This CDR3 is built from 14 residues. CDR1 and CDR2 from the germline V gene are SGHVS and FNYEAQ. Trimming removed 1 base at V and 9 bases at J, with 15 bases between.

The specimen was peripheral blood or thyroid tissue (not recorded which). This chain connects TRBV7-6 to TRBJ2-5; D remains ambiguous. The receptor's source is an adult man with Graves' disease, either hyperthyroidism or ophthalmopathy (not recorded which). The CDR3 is CASSLVPENQPQYF. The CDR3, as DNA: TGTGCCAGCAGCTTAGTTCCTGAAAATCAGCCCCAGTACTTC.